This TCR beta chain was retrieved from a study of OX40 agonist ivuxolimab in advanced cancers. In the study overall: With ivuxolimab, an agonistic anti-OX40 (CD134) antibody, patients were treated. Dose-escalation patients had hepatocellular carcinoma, melanoma, renal cell or head and neck cancer.

This clone was seen only once. Its target is unknown. The CDR3 runs 14 residues. Germline V gene data show CDR1 as LNHDA and CDR2 as SQIVND (reference sequence). V shed 6 bases, J shed 5 bases, and the junction held 8 bases outside the gene matches. Study-wide results and caveats: Relative to CD4+, CD8+ T cells held more expanded clones on average. It was also the case that some nonresponders had low normalized T-cell clonal expansion.

Repertoires were generated with immunoSEQ multiplex PCR, while TCRdb's copy carries only in-frame clones and drops some. The data contain 69,000 or so clones, more than 75% of them seen just once; the ten biggest clones take up 4.5% to 6%. The receptor was isolated from an adult with an advanced solid tumor such as melanoma, head and neck, liver or kidney cancer. The sample here was CD4+ or CD8+ T cells sorted from blood, taken in a trial of the OX40 agonist ivuxolimab. The chain joins TRBV19 to TRBJ2-5; TRBD2 matches 8 bases. The CDR3 nucleotides are TGTGCCAGTAGCATCCAAGCGGGGGATGAGACCCAGTACTTC. This codes for CASSIQAGDETQYF.